A single sample is the source of the 2 T cell receptor beta chains below, sequenced in a study of T-cell reconstitution after alpha-beta-depleted transplantation in children. Researchers prepared the TCRbeta library using unique molecular identifiers, the study reports. TCRdb independently ran MiXCR on the PCR reads; one entry per CDR3 protein. The sample holds 120,000 to 150,000 distinct CDR3 sequences; around 10% are singletons and the top ten take 18%. The sequences come from PBMCs, mostly from graft donor cells, collected 180 days after TCRalphabeta/CD19-depleted stem cell transplant. The source of these receptors is a female patient aged 2-9 years who had a stem cell transplant for congenital amegakaryocytic thrombocytopenia, so the T cells may come from the graft donor.

The rearrangement joins TRBV30 to TRBJ2-5; 8 nucleotides line up with TRBD2. Germline loops: CDR1 GTSNPN, CDR2 SVGIG (reference sequence). Unmatched junction bases numbered 6, after V lost 2 bases and J lost 4 bases. The CDR3 totals 14 residues. CDR3 loop: CAWSFAGGRETQYF. The CDR3 DNA reads TGTGCCTGGAGTTTTGCGGGAGGTCGAGAGACCCAGTACTTC.

This clonotype was recorded many times. This sequence joins TRBV20-1 and TRBJ1-2; D not resolved. Germline V lookup: CDR1 DFQATT, CDR2 SNEGSKA (reference sequence). The CDR3 spans 18 residues. Trimming pared 0 bases from V and 8 bases from J, leaving 28 bases between. CDR3 sequence: CSARDEFSGRSPVAGYTF. Written as DNA, the CDR3 is TGCAGTGCTAGAGATGAGTTTTCCGGCAGGTCCCCGGTAGCCGGCTACACCTTC.